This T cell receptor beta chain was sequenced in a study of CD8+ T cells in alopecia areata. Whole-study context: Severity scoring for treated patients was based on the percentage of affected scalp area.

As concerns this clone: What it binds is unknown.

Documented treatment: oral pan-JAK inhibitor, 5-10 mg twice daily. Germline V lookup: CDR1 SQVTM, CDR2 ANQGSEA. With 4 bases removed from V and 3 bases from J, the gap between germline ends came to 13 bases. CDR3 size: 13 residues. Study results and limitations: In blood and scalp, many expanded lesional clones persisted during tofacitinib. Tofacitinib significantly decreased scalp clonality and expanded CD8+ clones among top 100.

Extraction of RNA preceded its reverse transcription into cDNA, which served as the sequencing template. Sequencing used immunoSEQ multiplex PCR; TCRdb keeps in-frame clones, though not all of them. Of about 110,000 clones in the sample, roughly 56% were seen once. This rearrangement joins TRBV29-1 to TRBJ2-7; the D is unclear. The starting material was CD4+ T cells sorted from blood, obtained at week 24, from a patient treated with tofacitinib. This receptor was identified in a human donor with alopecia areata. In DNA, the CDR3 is TGCAGCGTTGCTCCCAGGTTTGGCTACGAGCAGTACTTC. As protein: CSVAPRFGYEQYF.